A selection of T cell receptor beta chains follows, all from one sample in a study of T-cell reconstitution after alpha-beta-depleted transplantation in children. From the PCR reads, TCRdb called clonotypes with MiXCR, one entry per CDR3 protein. The data hold approximately 510,000 distinct CDR3 sequences, with approximately 16% observed a single time. The source was PBMCs from the stem cell graft donor, collected from the stem cell graft. All receptors derive from a human donor who donated a stem cell graft to a child with acute lymphoblastic leukemia. Both conserved end residues are part of each CDR3. D genes are given only for firm matches. The size entry is marked missing in some rows and otherwise reads once, few, many or a size class.

TRBV12-3/TRBV12-4	TRBJ1-1	NA	few	TGTGCCAGCAGTTTAGTCGGGGAGGGAGCTTTCTTT	CASSLVGEGAFF
TRBV5-6	TRBJ1-5	NA	NA	TGTGCCAGCAGCTTGTCGGATCAGGGGTATAGCAATCAGCCCCAGCATTTT	CASSLSDQGYSNQPQHF
TRBV6-1	TRBJ1-2	NA	few	TGTGCCAGCAGTGAAAACGGAGGCAGGACGGCAAATGGCTACACCTTC	CASSENGGRTANGYTF
TRBV11-1	TRBJ2-1	TRBD2	many	TGTGCCAGCAGCTTAGAAGGACTAGCGGGACCTATCAATGAGCAGTTCTTC	CASSLEGLAGPINEQFF
TRBV20-1	TRBJ2-7	NA	few	TGCAGTGCTAGAGCCCGGCGATCCTACGAGCAGTACTTC	CSARARRSYEQYF
TRBV20-1	TRBJ1-1	TRBD1	NA	TGCAGTGCTCGACTTGACAGGGTGCCCCTGAACACTGAAGCTTTCTTT	CSARLDRVPLNTEAFF
TRBV20-1	TRBJ2-4	TRBD2	NA	TGCAGTGCTAGAGGCCTAGCGGGTATATCCAAAAACATTCAGTACTTC	CSARGLAGISKNIQYF
TRBV5-1	TRBJ1-2	NA	NA	TGCGCCAGCAGCTACCCGGCATCTTCGCATGGCTACACCTTC	CASSYPASSHGYTF
TRBV5-1	TRBJ2-7	TRBD2	few	TGCGCCAGCAGCCCCCTAGCGGGTCTACCCTACGAGCAGTACTTC	CASSPLAGLPYEQYF
TRBV20-1	TRBJ2-7	NA	few	TGCAGTGCCCTGAGAGGGGCGGGACCCCCCTACGAGCTGTACTTC	CSALRGAGPPYELYF
TRBV9	TRBJ2-5	NA	many	TGTGCCAGCAGCACATATGGCGAGTACCAAGAGACCCAGTACTTC	CASSTYGEYQETQYF
TRBV27	TRBJ1-5	NA	NA	TGTGCCAGCAGTTTTGGGCCCAACGCTCAGCCCCAGCATTTT	CASSFGPNAQPQHF
TRBV4-1	TRBJ2-6	TRBD2	few	TGCGCCAGCAGCCAAGATCCGGTAGCGGGAGGTGTCTCTGGTGCCAACGTCCTGACTTTC	CASSQDPVAGGVSGANVLTF
TRBV9	TRBJ2-2	TRBD2	few	TGTGCCAGCAGCGCCCCGGGACTAGCGGGAGAATCCGGGGAGCTGTTTTTT	CASSAPGLAGESGELFF
TRBV29-1	TRBJ2-1	TRBD1	NA	TGCAGCGTTGACAGGGGGCCTTCTTGGGATGAGCAGTTCTTC	CSVDRGPSWDEQFF
TRBV20-1	TRBJ2-3	NA	few	TGCAGTGCTAGAGATTGGCCAGAGGATTCTAGCACAGATACGCAGTATTTT	CSARDWPEDSSTDTQYF
TRBV7-9	TRBJ2-3	NA	few	TGTGCCAGCATCATGTCGATCGGGGGCTTAACAGATACGCAGTATTTT	CASIMSIGGLTDTQYF
TRBV29-1	TRBJ2-3	NA	NA	TGCAGCGTTGTCACAGGGCGGGCCACAGATACGCAGTATTTT	CSVVTGRATDTQYF
TRBV27	TRBJ2-5	NA	NA	TGTGCCAGCAGTTTATTAGGGGTGGGGGGCCAAGAGACCCAGTACTTC	CASSLLGVGGQETQYF
TRBV10-3	TRBJ1-6	NA	few	TGTGCCATCAGTGACTGGGAGTCGAATAATTCACCCCTCCACTTT	CAISDWESNNSPLHF
TRBV20-1	TRBJ2-7	TRBD2	few	TGCAGTGCTATACCTCGGGACTACCGCTACGAGCAGTACTTC	CSAIPRDYRYEQYF
TRBV3-1	TRBJ2-7	NA	few	TGTGCCACCTCCAGATTCTCCTACGAGCAGTACTTC	CATSRFSYEQYF
TRBV18	TRBJ2-7	NA	few	TGTGCCAGCTCACCGCGGCACTCCGAGCAGTACTTC	CASSPRHSEQYF
TRBV7-6	TRBJ2-7	TRBD1	NA	TGTGCCAGCAGCGTTGGACCTCCGGGACAGGGATTCTACGACCAGTACTTC	CASSVGPPGQGFYDQYF
TRBV5-1	TRBJ2-7	NA	many	TGCGCCAGCAGCTCCTTGCAAGGGGCCTACGAGCAGTACTTC	CASSSLQGAYEQYF
TRBV20-1	TRBJ2-7	TRBD2	NA	TGCAGTGCTAGAGGGACTAGCGGGCGTGTCGACGAGCAGTACTTC	CSARGTSGRVDEQYF
TRBV20-1	TRBJ2-7	TRBD2	NA	TGCAGTGCTAGAGAGGGCGGGAGAAACGAGCAGTACTTC	CSAREGGRNEQYF
TRBV12-3/TRBV12-4	TRBJ1-2	NA	NA	TGTGCCAGCAGTTCCCGGGGTGGCTACACCTTC	CASSSRGGYTF
TRBV5-1	TRBJ2-7	NA	few	TGCGCCAGCAGCTTCTCCAGTGTCCCGGGATACGAGCAGTACTTC	CASSFSSVPGYEQYF
TRBV7-2	TRBJ2-5	TRBD2	NA	TGTGCCAGCAGCTTAGGGGGATGGCGGGAGGGCCGGGAGACCCAGTACTTC	CASSLGGWREGRETQYF
TRBV6-1	TRBJ2-2	TRBD2	few	TGTGCCAGCAGCTCGATAGCGGGAGCCGTCGGGGAGCTGTTTTTT	CASSSIAGAVGELFF
TRBV15	TRBJ2-7	NA	few	TGTGCCACCAGCAGAGAGGCAGGCACCTACGAGCAGTACTTC	CATSREAGTYEQYF
TRBV20-1	TRBJ1-2	TRBD1	NA	TGCAGTGCTAGGAAGGGCCCGACAGGGGGTTACTATGGCTACACCTTC	CSARKGPTGGYYGYTF
TRBV29-1	TRBJ1-2	TRBD1	few	TGCAGCGTTCCAATCCGGGACAGCCCTTACTATGGCTACACCTTC	CSVPIRDSPYYGYTF
TRBV5-1	TRBJ1-1	TRBD1	few	TGCGCCAGCAGCTTCTCCGGGACAGAGAACACTGAAGCTTTCTTT	CASSFSGTENTEAFF
TRBV2	TRBJ2-7	NA	NA	TGTGCCAGCAGTGGGCGGGAACGCCCCTACGAGCAGTACTTC	CASSGRERPYEQYF
TRBV7-9	TRBJ2-1	TRBD2	few	TGTGCCAGCAGCTCCGGACTAGCGGGAGCATATGAGCAGTTCTTC	CASSSGLAGAYEQFF
TRBV7-9	TRBJ2-1	NA	NA	TGTGCCAGCAGCCAACACGGGACTGCAGAGCAGTTCTTC	CASSQHGTAEQFF
TRBV15	TRBJ1-5	NA	NA	TGTGCCACCAGCAGAGTGCCCCCGGCGGGCAATCAGCCCCAGCATTTT	CATSRVPPAGNQPQHF
TRBV5-1	TRBJ2-7	NA	NA	TGCGCCAGCAGCCATGGGGAAGGGCGGGAAGAGCAGTACTTC	CASSHGEGREEQYF
TRBV4-1	TRBJ2-7	NA	many	TGCGCCAGCAGCCAAGATCTATACGAGCAGTACTTC	CASSQDLYEQYF
TRBV11-1	TRBJ2-3	TRBD2	few	TGTGCCAGCAGCCCTGGAACTACTAGCGGGAGAGAGGCAGATACGCAGTATTTT	CASSPGTTSGREADTQYF
TRBV6-1	TRBJ2-7	NA	few	TGTGCCAGCAGTGAAGCGGGGGGCGTAGACTTC	CASSEAGGVDF
TRBV11-1	TRBJ2-1	NA	few	TGTGCCAGCAGCTCGGCCGGGACCAGTGTGGGGGAAGTGGGACGGGGGCAGTTCTTC	CASSSAGTSVGEVGRGQFF
TRBV18	TRBJ2-1	TRBD2	NA	TGTGCCAGCTCACCACTAGCGGGGATCCATGAGCAGTTCTTC	CASSPLAGIHEQFF
TRBV10-2	TRBJ2-7	NA	few	TGCGCCAGCAGTGTCGGTTTGAACGAGCAGTACTTC	CASSVGLNEQYF
TRBV7-3	TRBJ1-2	TRBD1	few	TGTGCCAGCAGCGCTGGGACAGCAGACTATGGCTACACCTTC	CASSAGTADYGYTF
TRBV24-1	TRBJ2-1	TRBD2	NA	TGTGCCACCAGCGTTAAGGGACTAGCGGATACCTACAATGAGCAGTTCTTC	CATSVKGLADTYNEQFF
TRBV10-1	TRBJ2-1	TRBD1	NA	TGCGCCAGCAGCCCCGGGACAGTCAACAATGAGCAGTTCTTC	CASSPGTVNNEQFF
TRBV10-3	TRBJ2-7	NA	few	TGTGCCATCAGCCTCGGCAGGGACGAGCAGTACTTC	CAISLGRDEQYF
TRBV4-1	TRBJ1-1	NA	NA	TGCGCCAGCAGCCACGGGAAGGGCCCGTGGGGCACTGAAGCTTTCTTT	CASSHGKGPWGTEAFF
TRBV14	TRBJ1-1	TRBD1	few	TGTGCCAGCAGCCAAGATCGGATTCAGGGGGCGAGGTGGGACACTGAAGCTTTCTTT	CASSQDRIQGARWDTEAFF
TRBV15	TRBJ2-6	TRBD1	many	TGTGCCACCGGGACAGGGTCCTCTGGGGCCAACGTCCTGACTTTC	CATGTGSSGANVLTF
TRBV5-1	TRBJ2-2	TRBD1	NA	TGCGCCAGCAGCCCACGGGACAGCTCTAAGCTGTTTTTT	CASSPRDSSKLFF
TRBV28	TRBJ2-7	NA	few	TGTGCCAGTCACTTCGGCGAGAGGCAGTACTTC	CASHFGERQYF
TRBV19	TRBJ1-1	NA	NA	TGTGCCAGTAGTATAGTGGGGCACACTGAAGCTTTCTTT	CASSIVGHTEAFF
TRBV18	TRBJ2-3	TRBD1	NA	TGTGCCAGCTCATCGACAGGGCTTCAAGATACGCAGTATTTT	CASSSTGLQDTQYF